The sample holds many counts of the clone carrying this TCR beta chain. The data originate from a study of T cells in Graves' hyperthyroidism and ophthalmopathy. Patients with ophthalmopathy all had a Clinical Activity Score of at least 3, a NOSPECS grade of at least 4 and duration under 3 months. Amplification of TCR beta CDR3 regions was performed using RNA transcripts as template. When the TCR CDR3 underwent first-round RT-PCR, the HTBI primer set was used. TCRdb recomputed calls from the multiplex PCR reads with MiXCR, one row per CDR3 protein. In the table there are 500,000 to 800,000 distinct CDR3 sequences, about 14% of which are singletons. This sequence originates from a woman aged 45 to 65 with Graves' ophthalmopathy. Sequences were obtained from blood.

CDR3 nucleotides: TGTGCCAGCAGTTTACTACAGGGTACCGGCAATCAGCCCCAGCATTTT. Its protein product is CASSLLQGTGNQPQHF. The chain joins TRBV28 to TRBJ1-5, with D tentatively TRBD1 (6 bases). The CDR3 covers 16 residues. The germline V gene encodes CDR1 MDHEN and CDR2 SYDVKM. V was pared by 2 bases and J by 2 bases, with 13 bases between.